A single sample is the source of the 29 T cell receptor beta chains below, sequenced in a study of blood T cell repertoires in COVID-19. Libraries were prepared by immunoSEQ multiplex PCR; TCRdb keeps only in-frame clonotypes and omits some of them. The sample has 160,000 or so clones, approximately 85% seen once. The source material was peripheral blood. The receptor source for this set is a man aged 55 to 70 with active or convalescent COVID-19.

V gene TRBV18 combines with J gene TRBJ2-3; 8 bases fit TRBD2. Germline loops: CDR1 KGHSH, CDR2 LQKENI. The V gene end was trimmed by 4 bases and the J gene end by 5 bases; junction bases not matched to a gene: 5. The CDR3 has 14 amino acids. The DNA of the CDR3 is TGTGCCAGCTCACTGGGGACTAGGGGAGATACGCAGTATTTT. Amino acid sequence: CASSLGTRGDTQYF.

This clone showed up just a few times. For the CDR3, the DNA is TGTGCCAGCAGTGAGAGCGGCAGCCTTGAAGCTTTCTTT. This gives the protein CASSESGSLEAFF. The chain uses TRBV6-1 and TRBJ1-1, with unresolved D. The CDR3 is 13 residues long. Germline V lookup: CDR1 MNHNS, CDR2 SASEGT. V lost 3 bases to trimming and J lost 7 bases, with 12 bases between them.

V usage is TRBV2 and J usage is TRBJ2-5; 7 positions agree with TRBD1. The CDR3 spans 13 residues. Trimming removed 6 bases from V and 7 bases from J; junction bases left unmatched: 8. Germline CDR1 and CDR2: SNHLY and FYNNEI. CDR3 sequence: CASSGQATGTQYF. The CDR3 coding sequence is TGTGCCAGCAGCGGACAGGCCACGGGGACCCAGTACTTC. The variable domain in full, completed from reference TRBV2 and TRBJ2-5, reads EPEVTQTPSHQVTQMGQEVILRCVPISNHLYFYWYRQILGQKVEFLVSFYNNEISEKSEIFDDQFSVERPDGSNFTLKIRSTKLEDSAMYFCASSGQATGTQYFGPGTRLLVL.

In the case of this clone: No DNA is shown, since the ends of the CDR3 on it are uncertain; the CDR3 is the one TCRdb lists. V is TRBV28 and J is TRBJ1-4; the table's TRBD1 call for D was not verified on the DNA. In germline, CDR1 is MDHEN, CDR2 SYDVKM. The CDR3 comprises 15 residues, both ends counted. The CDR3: CASSSSLGRVEKLFF.

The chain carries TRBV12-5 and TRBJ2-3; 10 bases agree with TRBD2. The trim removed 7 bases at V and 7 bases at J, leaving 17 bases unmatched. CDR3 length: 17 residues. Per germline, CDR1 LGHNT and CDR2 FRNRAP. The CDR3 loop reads CASDYSGASGSTYTQYF. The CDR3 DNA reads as TGTGCTAGTGATTACTCTGGAGCTAGCGGGAGCACGTATACGCAGTATTTT.

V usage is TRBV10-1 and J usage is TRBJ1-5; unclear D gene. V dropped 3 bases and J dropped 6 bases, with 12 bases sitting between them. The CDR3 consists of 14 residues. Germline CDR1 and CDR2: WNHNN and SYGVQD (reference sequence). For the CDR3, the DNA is TGCGCCAGCAGTGATGAACCGGGAATTCAGCCCCAGCATTTT. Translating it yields CASSDEPGIQPQHF.

The CDR3 is CSAPTGVYGYTF. CDR3 nucleotide sequence: TGCAGCGCCCCGACAGGGGTCTATGGCTACACCTTC. The chain is built from TRBV29-1 and TRBJ1-2; 8 bases fit TRBD1. The germline CDR1 and CDR2 sequences are SQVTM and ANQGSEA. V shed 7 bases, J shed 4 bases, and the junction held 5 bases outside the gene matches. This CDR3 has 12 amino acids.

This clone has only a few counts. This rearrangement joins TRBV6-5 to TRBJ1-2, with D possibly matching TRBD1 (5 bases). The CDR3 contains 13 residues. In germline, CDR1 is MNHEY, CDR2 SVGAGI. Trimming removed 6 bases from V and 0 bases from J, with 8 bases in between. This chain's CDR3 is CASRATANYGYTF. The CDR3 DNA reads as TGTGCCAGCAGAGCGACAGCTAACTATGGCTACACCTTC.

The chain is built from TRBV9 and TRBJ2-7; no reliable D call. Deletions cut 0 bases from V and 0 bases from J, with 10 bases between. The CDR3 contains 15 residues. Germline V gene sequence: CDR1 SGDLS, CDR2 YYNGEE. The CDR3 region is CASSVDAVPSYEQYF. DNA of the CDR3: TGTGCCAGCAGCGTAGACGCGGTCCCCTCCTACGAGCAGTACTTC.

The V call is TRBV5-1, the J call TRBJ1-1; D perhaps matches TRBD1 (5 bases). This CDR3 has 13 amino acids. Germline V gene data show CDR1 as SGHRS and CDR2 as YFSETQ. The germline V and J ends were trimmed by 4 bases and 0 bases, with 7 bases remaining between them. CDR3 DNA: TGCGCCAGCAGCCGACAGTTGAACACTGAAGCTTTCTTT. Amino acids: CASSRQLNTEAFF.

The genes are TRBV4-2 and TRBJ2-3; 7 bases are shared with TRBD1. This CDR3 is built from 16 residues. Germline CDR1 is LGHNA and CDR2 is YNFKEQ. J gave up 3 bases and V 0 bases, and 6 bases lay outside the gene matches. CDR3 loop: CASSQEGTGETDTQYF. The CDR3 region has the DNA TGTGCCAGCAGCCAAGAGGGAACAGGGGAGACAGATACGCAGTATTTT.

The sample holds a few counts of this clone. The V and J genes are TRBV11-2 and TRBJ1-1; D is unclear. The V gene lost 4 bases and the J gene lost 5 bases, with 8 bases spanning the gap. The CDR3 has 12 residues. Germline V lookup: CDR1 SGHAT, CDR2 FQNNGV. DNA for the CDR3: TGTGCCAGCAGCTCCCCGCTAACTGAAGCTTTCTTT. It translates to CASSSPLTEAFF.

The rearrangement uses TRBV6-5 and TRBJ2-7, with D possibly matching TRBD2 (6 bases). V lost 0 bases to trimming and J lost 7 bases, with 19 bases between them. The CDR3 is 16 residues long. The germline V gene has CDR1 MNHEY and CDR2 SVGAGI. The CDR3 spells CASSYSIIPGVGEQYF. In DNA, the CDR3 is TGTGCCAGCAGTTACTCGATTATCCCGGGGGTGGGGGAGCAGTACTTC.

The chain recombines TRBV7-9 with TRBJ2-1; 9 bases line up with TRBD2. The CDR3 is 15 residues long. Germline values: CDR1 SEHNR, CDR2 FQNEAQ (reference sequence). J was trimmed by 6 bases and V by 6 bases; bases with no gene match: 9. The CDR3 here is CASREMVAGANEQFF. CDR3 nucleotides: TGTGCCAGCAGAGAAATGGTAGCGGGAGCCAATGAGCAGTTCTTC.

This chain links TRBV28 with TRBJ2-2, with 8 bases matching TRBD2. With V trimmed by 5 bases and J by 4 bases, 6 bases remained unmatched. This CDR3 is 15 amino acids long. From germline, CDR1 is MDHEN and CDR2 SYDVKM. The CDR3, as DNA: TGTGCCAGCAGTGGAGCGGGAGTTGGCACCGGGGAGCTGTTTTTT. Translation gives CASSGAGVGTGELFF.

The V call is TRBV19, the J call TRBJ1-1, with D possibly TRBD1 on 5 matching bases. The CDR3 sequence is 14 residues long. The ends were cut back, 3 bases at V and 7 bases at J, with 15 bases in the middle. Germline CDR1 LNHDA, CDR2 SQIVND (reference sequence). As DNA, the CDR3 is TGTGCCAGTAGTATTCAGGGATTCCGATTTGAAGCTTTCTTT. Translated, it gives CASSIQGFRFEAFF.

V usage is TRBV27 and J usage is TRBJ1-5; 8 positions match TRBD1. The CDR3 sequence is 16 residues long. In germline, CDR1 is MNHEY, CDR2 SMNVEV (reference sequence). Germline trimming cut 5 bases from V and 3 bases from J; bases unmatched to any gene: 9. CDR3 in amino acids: CASSPRDRPYNQPQHF. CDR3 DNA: TGTGCCAGCAGTCCCCGGGACAGGCCCTACAATCAGCCCCAGCATTTT.

CDR3 loop: CASSPGEGPRGYNEQFF. In nucleotides, the CDR3 is TGCGCCAGCAGCCCCGGGGAGGGGCCCAGGGGATACAATGAGCAGTTCTTC. This chain joins TRBV5-1 and TRBJ2-1, with D possibly matching TRBD2 (7 bases). Trimming left V 4 bases short and J 4 bases short, with 21 bases between. Germline V gives CDR1 SGHRS, CDR2 YFSETQ. The CDR3 spans 17 residues.

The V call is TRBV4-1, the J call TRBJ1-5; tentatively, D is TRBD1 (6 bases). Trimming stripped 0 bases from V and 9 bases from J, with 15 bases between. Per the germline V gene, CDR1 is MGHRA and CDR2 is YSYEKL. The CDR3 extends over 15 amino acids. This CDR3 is CASSQDRGWDRPQHF. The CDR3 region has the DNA TGCGCCAGCAGCCAAGACAGGGGATGGGATCGGCCCCAGCATTTT.

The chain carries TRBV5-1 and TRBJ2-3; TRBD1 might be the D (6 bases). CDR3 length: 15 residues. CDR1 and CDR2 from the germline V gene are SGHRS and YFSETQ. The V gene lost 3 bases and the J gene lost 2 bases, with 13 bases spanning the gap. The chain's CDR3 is CASSSQDRYTDTQYF. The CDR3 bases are TGCGCCAGCAGCTCACAAGACAGGTACACAGATACGCAGTATTTT.

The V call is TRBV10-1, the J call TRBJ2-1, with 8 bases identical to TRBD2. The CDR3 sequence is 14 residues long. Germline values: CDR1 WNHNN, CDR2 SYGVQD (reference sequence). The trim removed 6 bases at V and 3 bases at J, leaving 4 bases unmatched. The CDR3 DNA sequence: TGCGCCAGCAGGCCGGGACTAGGCTACAATGAGCAGTTCTTC. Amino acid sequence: CASRPGLGYNEQFF.

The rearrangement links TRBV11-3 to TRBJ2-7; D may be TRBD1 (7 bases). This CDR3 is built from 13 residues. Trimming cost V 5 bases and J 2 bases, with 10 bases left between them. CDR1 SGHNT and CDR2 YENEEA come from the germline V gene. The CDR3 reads CASSRRGAYEQYF. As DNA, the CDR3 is TGTGCCAGCAGCCGCAGGGGGGCCTACGAGCAGTACTTC.

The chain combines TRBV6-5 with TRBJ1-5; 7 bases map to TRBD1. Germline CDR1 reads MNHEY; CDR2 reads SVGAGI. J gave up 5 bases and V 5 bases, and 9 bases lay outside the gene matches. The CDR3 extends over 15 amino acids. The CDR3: CASSSRTGGHQPQHF. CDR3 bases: TGTGCCAGCAGTAGTCGGACAGGAGGACATCAGCCCCAGCATTTT.

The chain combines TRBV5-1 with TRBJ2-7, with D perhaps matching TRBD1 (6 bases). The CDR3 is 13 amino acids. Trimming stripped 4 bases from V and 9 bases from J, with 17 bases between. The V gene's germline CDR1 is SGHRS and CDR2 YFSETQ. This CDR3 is CASSDGTTALQYF. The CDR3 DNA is TGCGCCAGCAGCGACGGGACAACTGCTCTGCAGTACTTC.

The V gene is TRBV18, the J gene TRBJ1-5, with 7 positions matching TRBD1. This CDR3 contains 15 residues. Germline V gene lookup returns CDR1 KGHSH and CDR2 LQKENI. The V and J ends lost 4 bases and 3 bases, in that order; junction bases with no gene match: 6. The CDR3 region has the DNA TGTGCCAGCTCACAAGGACAGGTCTACAATCAGCCCCAGCATTTT. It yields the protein CASSQGQVYNQPQHF. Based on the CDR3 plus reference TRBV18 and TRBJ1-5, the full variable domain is NAGVMQNPRHLVRRRGQEARLRCSPMKGHSHVYWYRQLPEEGLKFMVYLQKENIIDESGMPKERFSAEFPKEGPSILRIQQVVRGDSAAYFCASSQGQVYNQPQHFGDGTRLSIL.

The CDR3 DNA reads TGTGCCAGCAGCTTAGAGGTCAGCGGCAATCAGCCCCAGCATTTT. Its translation is CASSLEVSGNQPQHF. The chain uses TRBV7-6 and TRBJ1-5; D is unresolved. V was shortened by 1 base and J by 2 bases, with 9 bases between the two germline ends. The length of the CDR3 is 15 residues. Germline CDR1 and CDR2: SGHVS and FNYEAQ.

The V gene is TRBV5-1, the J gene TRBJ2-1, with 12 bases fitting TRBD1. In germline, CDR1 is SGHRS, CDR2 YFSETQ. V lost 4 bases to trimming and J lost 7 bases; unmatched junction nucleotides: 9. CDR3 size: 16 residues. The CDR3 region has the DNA TGCGCCAGCAGCGTTCAACCGGGACAGGGGGCGAATGAGCAGTTCTTC. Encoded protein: CASSVQPGQGANEQFF.

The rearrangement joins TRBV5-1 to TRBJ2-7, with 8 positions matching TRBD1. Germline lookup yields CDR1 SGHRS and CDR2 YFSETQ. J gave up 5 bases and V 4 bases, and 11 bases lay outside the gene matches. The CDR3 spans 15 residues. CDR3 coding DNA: TGCGCCAGCAGCGGCCAGGGGGCAAGCTTGGACGAGCAGTACTTC. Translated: CASSGQGASLDEQYF.

The chain's CDR3 is CASSSTQDRGSGNTIYF. CDR3 DNA sequence: TGTGCCAGCAGCTCAACTCAGGACAGGGGCTCTGGAAACACCATATATTTT. The chain recombines TRBV7-3 with TRBJ1-3, with 9 bases that match TRBD1. The CDR3 contains 17 residues. Trimming at V came to 4 bases and at J to 0 bases, leaving 7 bases not matched to a gene. Germline V gene data show CDR1 as SGHTA and CDR2 as FQGTGA.